This TCR beta chain was profiled in a study of CD8 T cells in ankylosing spondylitis. TCRdb ran MiXCR on the 5' RACE reads and lists one entry per CDR3 protein. The sample holds about 240,000 distinct CDR3 sequences; roughly 8.6% are singletons and the top ten take 6.8%. This CDR3 has 19 amino acids. Trimming at V came to 3 bases and at J to 4 bases, leaving 17 bases not matched to a gene. CDR1 SGHRS and CDR2 YFSETQ come from the germline V gene. Study results and limitations: With a CD8+ phenotype, disease-linked clones were relatively rare in peripheral blood. Clones tied to disease were said to be significantly enriched in matched ankylosing spondylitis synovial fluid. What seemed typical of ankylosing spondylitis blood was a TCR beta motif built from about 8 highly homologous variants.

Remarks on this clonotype: What it binds is not known.

Sequencing was carried out using blood, either unsorted or a sorted T cell fraction (not recorded which). This chain uses TRBV5-1 with TRBJ2-2; 8 positions agree with TRBD2. The sequence was obtained from a male donor with ankylosing spondylitis or in good health (not recorded which). The CDR3 DNA follows: TGCGCCAGCAGCTCGTACCGGGGACCCAGCGGGAGAGGCACCGGGGAGCTGTTTTTT. Translation: CASSSYRGPSGRGTGELFF.